The text below deals with one T cell receptor beta chain. The antigen is not known. This sample is part of a study of T cell responses to AZD1222 COVID-19 vaccine. On the study more broadly: Second-dose timings of about 4 or about 12 weeks were pooled. The study's findings and limits: Seropositive at baseline were only a handful of AZD1222 recipients. With two AZD1222 doses given, Spike-specific TCR breadth and depth both rose.

The protocol was immunoSEQ multiplex PCR, while the TCRdb copy is restricted to in-frame clones and leaves out a portion. Of approximately 120,000 clones in the sample, roughly 90% are singletons; the top ten hold 0.85% to 1.3%. V gave up 7 bases and J gave up 4 bases; unmatched junction bases: 3. The CDR3 has 12 amino acids. Germline V CDR1 and CDR2: MDHEN, SYDVKM. The rearrangement uses TRBV28 and TRBJ1-2; 7 nucleotides agree with TRBD1. The sequence derives from an adult in good health. The starting material was peripheral blood, obtained on day 0 of AZD1222 vaccination. The CDR3 sequence is CASTGDSYGYTF. CDR3 sequence (DNA): TGTGCCAGCACGGGGGACAGCTATGGCTACACCTTC.